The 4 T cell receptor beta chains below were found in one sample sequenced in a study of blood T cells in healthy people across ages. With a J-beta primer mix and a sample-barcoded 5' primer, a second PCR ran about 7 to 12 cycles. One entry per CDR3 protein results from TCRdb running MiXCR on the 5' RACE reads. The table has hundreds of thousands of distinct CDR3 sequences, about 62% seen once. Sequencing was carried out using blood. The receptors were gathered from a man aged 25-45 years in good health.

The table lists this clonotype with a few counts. The CDR3 is CASSAPSPDTQYF. DNA of the CDR3: TGTGCCAGCAGTGCTCCGAGCCCAGATACGCAGTATTTT. The chain couples TRBV28 to TRBJ2-3; D is unclear. The CDR3 spans 13 residues. V lost 5 bases and J 4 bases, leaving 10 bases between the germline ends. The germline V gene encodes CDR1 MDHEN and CDR2 SYDVKM. The complete variable domain, with remaining parts taken from reference TRBV28 and TRBJ2-3, reads DVKVTQSSRYLVKRTGEKVFLECVQDMDHENMFWYRQDPGLGLRLIYFSYDVKMKEKGDIPEGYSVSREKKERFSLILESASTNQTSMYLCASSAPSPDTQYFGPGTRLTVL.

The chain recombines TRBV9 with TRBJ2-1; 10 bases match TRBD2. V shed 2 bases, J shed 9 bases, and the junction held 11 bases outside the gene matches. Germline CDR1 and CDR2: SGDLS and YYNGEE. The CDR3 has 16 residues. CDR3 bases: TGTGCCAGCAGCGTGGGCGGAGCGGGAGGGCCGAGTGAGCAGTTCTTC. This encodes CASSVGGAGGPSEQFF. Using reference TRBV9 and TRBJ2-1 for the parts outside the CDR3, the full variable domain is DSGVTQTPKHLITATGQRVTLRCSPRSGDLSVYWYQQSLDQGLQFLIQYYNGEERAKGNILERFSAQQFPDLHSELNLSSLELGDSALYFCASSVGGAGGPSEQFFGPGTRLTVL.

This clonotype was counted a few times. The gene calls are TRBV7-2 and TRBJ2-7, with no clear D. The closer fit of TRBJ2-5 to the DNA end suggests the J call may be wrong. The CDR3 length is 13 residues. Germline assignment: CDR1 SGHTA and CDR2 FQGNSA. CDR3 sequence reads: CASSTSPDGTQYF. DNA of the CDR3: TGTGCCAGCAGCACTTCTCCAGACGGGACCCAGTACTTC.

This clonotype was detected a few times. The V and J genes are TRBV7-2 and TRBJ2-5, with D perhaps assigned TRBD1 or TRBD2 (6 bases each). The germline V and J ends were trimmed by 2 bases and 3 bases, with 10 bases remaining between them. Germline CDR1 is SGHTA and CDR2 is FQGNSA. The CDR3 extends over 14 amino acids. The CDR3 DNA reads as TGTGCCAGCAGCTTACTAAGGGGGGAAGAGACCCAGTACTTC. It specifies CASSLLRGEETQYF.